The 2 T cell receptor beta chains reported below all come from one sample, sequenced in a study of blood T cell repertoires in COVID-19. Using immunoSEQ multiplex PCR, the repertoire was profiled, and TCRdb retains in-frame clones only, with some absent. The data contain under 200,000 clones, around 90% of them singletons. Source material: peripheral blood. The receptor set was obtained from a man aged 18-30 years with COVID-19, enrolled during active disease.

There are a few counts of this clone. This chain connects TRBV2 to TRBJ2-1; 8 nucleotides match TRBD1. CDR3 length equals 13 residues. V shed 4 bases and J 7 bases; nucleotides not matched to a gene: 3. Germline V gene lookup returns CDR1 SNHLY and CDR2 FYNNEI. The CDR3 nucleotides are TGTGCCAGCAGTGGAAACAGGGGGAATGAGCAGTTCTTC. Its translation: CASSGNRGNEQFF.

The rearrangement uses TRBV24-1 and TRBJ2-7; the match to TRBD2 covers 9 bases. V was pared by 5 bases and J by 6 bases, with 4 bases of the junction left unmatched. The CDR3 length is 13 residues. The germline CDR1 and CDR2 sequences are KGHDR and SFDVKD. The chain's CDR3 is CATSASGIPEQYF. The DNA of the CDR3 is TGTGCCACCAGTGCTAGCGGGATACCCGAGCAGTACTTC.